This is a list of T cell receptor beta chains from one sample in a study of blood T cell repertoires in COVID-19. Sequencing used immunoSEQ multiplex PCR; TCRdb keeps in-frame clones, though not all of them. The sample carries 170,000 or so clones, roughly nine tenths recorded once. Input material: peripheral blood. The receptors were gathered from a man aged 45-60 years with acute or convalescent COVID-19. Both conserved end residues are trimmed from each CDR3.

TRBV27,TRBJ1-1,ASSSQGLGAF
TRBV11-2,TRBJ2-1,ASSRRPSGGPNEQF
TRBV7-3,TRBJ1-1,ASSLTPTGGATEAF
TRBV7-2,TRBJ1-2,ASSARTGTGNYGYT
TRBV6-2/TRBV6-3,TRBJ2-3,ASSYPSASGVSTDTQY
TRBV4-2,TRBJ1-2,ASSQDSYGYT
TRBV6-6,TRBJ2-2,ASSYDAGRSGELF
TRBV7-2,TRBJ2-1,ASSLALGGNEQF
TRBV27,TRBJ2-5,ASSFLASGPWETQY
TRBV6-2/TRBV6-3,TRBJ2-2,ASIPGLAGEITGELF
TRBV6-1,TRBJ1-6,ASSEALLGGNSPLH
TRBV19,TRBJ2-2,ASKRLTGELF
TRBV9,TRBJ2-3,ASSVVGGRRADTQY
TRBV27,TRBJ2-2,ASSSGTGYTGELF
TRBV19,TRBJ2-1,ASSRGLTTDNSPYNEQF
TRBV20-1,TRBJ1-1,SASSQGGITEAF
TRBV4-1,TRBJ2-1,ASSQEGRANEQF
TRBV28,TRBJ2-5,ASSWPGTKETQY
TRBV10-3,TRBJ1-5,AISEARGQGNQPQH
TRBV6-2/TRBV6-3,TRBJ1-5,ASSFQGGRNQPQH
TRBV19,TRBJ2-2,ASSGWASGGTNTGELF
TRBV27,TRBJ2-7,ASSFLSGSYEQY
TRBV6-5,TRBJ1-4,ASSPRFATNEKLF